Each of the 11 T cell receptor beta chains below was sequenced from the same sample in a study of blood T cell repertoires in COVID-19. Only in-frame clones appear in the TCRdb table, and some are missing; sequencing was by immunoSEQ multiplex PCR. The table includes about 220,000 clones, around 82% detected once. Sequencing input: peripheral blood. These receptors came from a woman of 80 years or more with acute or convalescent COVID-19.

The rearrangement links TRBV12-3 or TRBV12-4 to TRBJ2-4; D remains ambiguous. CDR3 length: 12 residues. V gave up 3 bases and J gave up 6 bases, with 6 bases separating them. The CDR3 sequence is CASSFNSNIQYF. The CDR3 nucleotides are TGTGCCAGCAGTTTTAACTCAAACATTCAGTACTTC.

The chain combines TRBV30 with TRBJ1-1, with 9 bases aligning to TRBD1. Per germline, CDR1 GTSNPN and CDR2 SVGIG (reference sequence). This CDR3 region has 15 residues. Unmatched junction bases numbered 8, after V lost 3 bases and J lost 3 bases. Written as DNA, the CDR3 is TGTGCCTGGAGCGTTCTGGGACAGGGAGACACTGAAGCTTTCTTT. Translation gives CAWSVLGQGDTEAFF. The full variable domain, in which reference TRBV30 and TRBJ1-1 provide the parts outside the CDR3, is SQTIHQWPATLVQPVGSPLSLECTVEGTSNPNLYWYRQAAGRGLQLLFYSVGIGQISSEVPQNLSASRPQDRQFILSSKKLLLSDSGFYLCAWSVLGQGDTEAFFGQGTRLTVV.

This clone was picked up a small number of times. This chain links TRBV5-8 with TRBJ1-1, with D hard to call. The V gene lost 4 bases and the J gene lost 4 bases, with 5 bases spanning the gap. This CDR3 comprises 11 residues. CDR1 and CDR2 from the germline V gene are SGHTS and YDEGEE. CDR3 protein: CASSQVTEAFF. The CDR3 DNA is TGTGCCAGCAGCCAGGTCACTGAAGCTTTCTTT.

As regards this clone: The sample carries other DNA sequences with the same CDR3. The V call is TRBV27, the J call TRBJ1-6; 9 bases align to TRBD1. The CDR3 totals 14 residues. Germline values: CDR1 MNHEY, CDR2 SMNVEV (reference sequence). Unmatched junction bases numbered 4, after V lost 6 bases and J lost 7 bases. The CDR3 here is CASSSGQGNSPLHF. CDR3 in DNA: TGTGCCAGCAGCTCGGGACAGGGAAATTCACCCCTCCACTTT.

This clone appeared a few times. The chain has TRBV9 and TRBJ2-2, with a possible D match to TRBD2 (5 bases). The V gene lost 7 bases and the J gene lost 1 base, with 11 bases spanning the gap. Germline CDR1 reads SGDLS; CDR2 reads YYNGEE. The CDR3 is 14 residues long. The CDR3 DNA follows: TGTGCCAGCGGCCGAGCGGTGAACACCGGGGAGCTGTTTTTT. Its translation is CASGRAVNTGELFF.

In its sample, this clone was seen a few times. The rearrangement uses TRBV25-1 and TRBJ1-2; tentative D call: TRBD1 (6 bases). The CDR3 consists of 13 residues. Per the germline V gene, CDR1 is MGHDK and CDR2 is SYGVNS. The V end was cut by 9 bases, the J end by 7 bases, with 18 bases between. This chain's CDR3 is CASQTAGAGGYTF. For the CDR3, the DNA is TGTGCCAGTCAAACTGCGGGGGCGGGTGGCTACACCTTC.

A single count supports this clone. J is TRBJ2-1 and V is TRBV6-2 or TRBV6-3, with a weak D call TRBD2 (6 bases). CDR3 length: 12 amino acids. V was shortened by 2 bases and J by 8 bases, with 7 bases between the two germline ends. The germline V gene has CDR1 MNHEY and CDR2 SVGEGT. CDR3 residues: CASSYGGDEQFF. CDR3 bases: TGTGCCAGCAGTTACGGCGGGGATGAGCAGTTCTTC.

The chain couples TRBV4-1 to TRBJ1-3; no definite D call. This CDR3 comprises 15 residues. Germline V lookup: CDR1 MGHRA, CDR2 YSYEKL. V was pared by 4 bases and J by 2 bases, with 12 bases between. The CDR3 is CASSRGLVTGNTIYF. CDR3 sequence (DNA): TGCGCCAGCAGCCGAGGACTTGTGACTGGAAACACCATATATTTT.

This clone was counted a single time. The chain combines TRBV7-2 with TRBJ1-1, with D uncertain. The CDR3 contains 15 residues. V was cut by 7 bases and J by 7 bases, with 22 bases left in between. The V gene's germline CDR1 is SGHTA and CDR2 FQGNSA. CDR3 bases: TGTGCCAGCACCCGAATCCGGCCGGCCCGGGTTGAAGCTTTCTTT. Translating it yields CASTRIRPARVEAFF.

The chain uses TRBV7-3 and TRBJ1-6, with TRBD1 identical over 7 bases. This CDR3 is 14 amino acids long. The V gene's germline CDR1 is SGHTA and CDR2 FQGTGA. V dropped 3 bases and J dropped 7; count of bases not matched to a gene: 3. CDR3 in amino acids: CASSFTGENSPLHF. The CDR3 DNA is TGTGCCAGCAGCTTTACAGGGGAAAATTCACCCCTCCACTTT. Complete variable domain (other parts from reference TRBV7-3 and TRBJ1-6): GAGVSQTPSNKVTEKGKYVELRCDPISGHTALYWYRQSLGQGPEFLIYFQGTGAADDSGLPNDRFFAVRPEGSVSTLKIQRTERGDSAVYLCASSFTGENSPLHFGNGTRLTVT.

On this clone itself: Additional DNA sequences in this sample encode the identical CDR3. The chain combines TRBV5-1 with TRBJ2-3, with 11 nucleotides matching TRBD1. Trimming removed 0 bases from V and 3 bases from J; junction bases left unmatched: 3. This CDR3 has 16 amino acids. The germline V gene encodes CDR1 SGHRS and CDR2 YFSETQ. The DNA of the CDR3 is TGCGCCAGCAGCTTGGGAGGACAGGGGGCAACAGATACGCAGTATTTT. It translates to CASSLGGQGATDTQYF.